Below, 27 T cell receptor beta chains from the same sample are listed, as sequenced in a study of blood T cells in healthy people across ages. A J-beta primer mix and a sample-barcoded 5' primer were used in a second PCR of about 6 to 12 cycles. TCRdb re-derived calls from the 5' RACE reads in MiXCR, one entry per CDR3 protein. The top ten hold 7.7% of the sample, which has about 1,500,000 distinct CDR3 sequences, 28% seen once. The sample consisted of blood. Every receptor here comes from a woman in her twenties or thirties in good health.

This clonotype came up many times. V gene TRBV29-1 combines with J gene TRBJ1-2; 8 bases line up with TRBD1. Per the germline V gene, CDR1 is SQVTM and CDR2 is ANQGSEA. J was trimmed by 8 bases and V by 1 base; bases with no gene match: 6. This CDR3 spans 13 amino acids. The CDR3 spells CSVEAGQGRGYTF. The DNA of the CDR3 is TGCAGCGTTGAAGCCGGACAGGGTCGCGGCTACACCTTC.

In regard to this clonotype: This may be a read error, as it is one base from a much larger clone. This chain joins TRBV20-1 and TRBJ2-1; 9 bases are shared with TRBD2. V was pared by 6 bases and J by 13 bases, with 19 bases of the junction left unmatched. This CDR3 has 15 amino acids. Looked up from germline, CDR1 is DFQATT and CDR2 is SNEGSKA (reference sequence). CDR3 in amino acids: CSAHRVAGVRETQFF. Here the CDR3 DNA reads TGCAGTGCCCATAGGGTAGCGGGAGTTAGAGAGACCCAGTTCTTC.

The V call is TRBV7-2, the J call TRBJ2-5, with a possible D match to TRBD2 (6 bases). This CDR3 contains 15 residues. CDR1 and CDR2 (germline): SGHTA, FQGNSA. With 5 bases removed from V and 11 bases from J, the gap between germline ends came to 24 bases. CDR3: CASSLGLTPTGEQYF. CDR3 in DNA: TGTGCCAGCAGCCTGGGACTTACCCCGACTGGTGAGCAGTACTTC.

About this clonotype: The junction does not match germline at one end; this may be a read error. V usage is TRBV12-5 and J usage is TRBJ2-7; 7 bases are shared with TRBD1. This CDR3 comprises 13 residues. Germline CDR1 LGHNT, CDR2 FRNRAP. The CDR3 sequence: CASGLGTAYERYF. The CDR3 nucleotides are TGTGCTAGTGGTCTCGGGACAGCCTACGAGCGGTACTTC.

This chain links TRBV6-2 or TRBV6-3 with TRBJ2-3; 9 bases line up with TRBD2. Germline V gene data show CDR1 as MNHEY and CDR2 as SVGEGT. The CDR3 consists of 15 residues. Trimming took 8 bases from V and 2 from J; bases not matched to a gene: 8. The CDR3 loop is CASSLAGYFTDTQYF. As DNA, the CDR3 is TGTGCCAGCTCCCTAGCGGGGTACTTCACAGATACGCAGTATTTT.

This clonotype was detected many times. CDR3 residues: CASSLASGGFDEQFF. The CDR3, as DNA: TGCGCCAGCAGCTTGGCTAGCGGGGGATTCGATGAGCAGTTCTTC. The chain couples TRBV5-1 to TRBJ2-1; 10 bases match TRBD2. Germline V lookup: CDR1 SGHRS, CDR2 YFSETQ. The CDR3 length is 15 residues. V lost 0 bases, J lost 8 bases, and 5 bases stayed unmatched.

This clonotype was observed a handful of times. The V call is TRBV6-5, the J call TRBJ1-2, with D uncertain. Germline CDR1 reads MNHEY; CDR2 reads SVGAGI. The CDR3 consists of 16 residues. V was pared by 3 bases and J by 6 bases, with 20 bases between. The CDR3 is CASSYGGENPSDGYTF. For the CDR3, the DNA is TGTGCCAGCAGTTATGGTGGCGAAAACCCCTCCGATGGCTACACCTTC.

This clonotype was picked up a small number of times. CDR3 DNA: TGTGCCAGCAGTTTGGGAGGGGGGACTAGCGGGAAGCATGAGCAGTTCTTC. Translating gives CASSLGGGTSGKHEQFF. This chain connects TRBV12-3 or TRBV12-4 to TRBJ2-1, with TRBD2 identical over 13 bases. After removal of 3 bases from V and 8 bases from J, the junction contained 10 bases not matched to a gene. This CDR3 has 17 residues.

The V and J genes are TRBV10-2 and TRBJ2-3; D gene ambiguous. The CDR3 consists of 15 residues. Germline CDR1 is WSHSY and CDR2 is SAAADI. The ends were cut back, 0 bases at V and 0 bases at J, with 7 bases in the middle. The CDR3 DNA sequence: TGCGCCAGCAGTGAGTCGTCAGCGAGCACAGATACGCAGTATTTT. Translated: CASSESSASTDTQYF.

The V and J genes are TRBV19 and TRBJ2-1, with D maybe TRBD2 (5 bases). With 0 bases removed from V and 6 bases from J, the gap between germline ends came to 12 bases. The germline CDR1 and CDR2 sequences are LNHDA and SQIVND (reference sequence). The CDR3 is 15 residues long. CDR3 protein: CASSIDSSRGNEQFF. For the CDR3, the DNA is TGTGCCAGTAGTATAGATTCAAGCCGGGGCAATGAGCAGTTCTTC.

Points on this clonotype: Being one base from a much bigger clone, this may be a read error. CDR3 in DNA: TGCAGCGCTCTCTTTCCAGGGGACTGGCCCCAGCATTTT. Its protein product is CSALFPGDWPQHF. J is TRBJ1-5 and V is TRBV29-1; possible D gene TRBD1, 6 bases. Germline CDR1 reads SQVTM; CDR2 reads ANQGSEA. The CDR3 covers 13 residues. V shed 7 bases and J shed 9 bases, with 19 bases lying between them.

Comments on this clonotype: Germline and junction disagree at one end, which may indicate a read error. The V call is TRBV7-2, the J call TRBJ2-1; 8 nucleotides agree with TRBD2. CDR3 length: 16 residues. CDR1 SGHTA and CDR2 FQGNSA come from the germline V gene. The DNA for the CDR3 is TGTGCCGGCAGCTTAATCCTAGCGGGCTCCTACAATGAGCAGTTCTTC. Translating it yields CAGSLILAGSYNEQFF.

This clonotype has ten or more counts. CDR3 loop: CASSQRTAKETQYF. The CDR3 DNA reads as TGCGCCAGCAGCCAAAGGACCGCAAAAGAGACCCAGTACTTC. This chain links TRBV4-1 with TRBJ2-5; D unclear. Germline V gives CDR1 MGHRA, CDR2 YSYEKL. CDR3 size: 14 residues. Trimming took off 2 bases at V and 3 bases at J, with 10 bases between the two ends.

This sequence joins TRBV2 and TRBJ2-1, with D possibly TRBD2 on 7 matching bases. CDR1 SNHLY and CDR2 FYNNEI come from the germline V gene. Between the trimmed V and J ends, which lost 6 bases and 10 bases, there was a span of 16 bases. The CDR3 sequence is 13 residues long. CDR3 loop: CASRREGGKEQFF. CDR3 DNA sequence: TGTGCCAGCAGGCGTGAGGGGGGGAAGGAGCAGTTCTTC.

This clonotype was detected once. A much larger clone lies one base from this, so it may be a read error. This chain links TRBV29-1 with TRBJ2-6, with a possible D match to TRBD2 (6 bases). CDR1 and CDR2 (germline): SQVTM, ANQGSEA. V dropped 3 bases and J dropped 0 bases, with 6 bases sitting between them. The CDR3 runs 14 residues. As DNA, the CDR3 is TGCAGCGTTGACGGGAGCTCTGGGGCCAACGTCCTGACTTTC. It translates to CSVDGSSGANVLTF.

V gene TRBV25-1 combines with J gene TRBJ2-4; D is ambiguous. This CDR3 has 13 residues. Germline V CDR1 and CDR2: MGHDK, SYGVNS. Between the trimmed V and J ends, which lost 6 bases and 13 bases, there was a span of 19 bases. DNA of the CDR3: TGTGCCAGCAGACCCGGGCCTGGCGATGAGCAGTACTTC. Encoded protein: CASRPGPGDEQYF.

This clonotype was counted only a few times. The chain has TRBV6-5 and TRBJ2-7; 7 positions match TRBD1. Trimming took 6 bases from V and 3 from J; bases not matched to a gene: 5. This CDR3 is 13 amino acids long. Germline CDR1 MNHEY, CDR2 SVGAGI. The CDR3, as DNA: TGTGCCAGCAGCAGGGGACAGTACTACGAGCAGTACTTC. Protein: CASSRGQYYEQYF.

The CDR3 bases are TGCAGCGTTTCGGTCCCGACCTACGAGCAGTTCTTC. It translates to CSVSVPTYEQFF. The chain is built from TRBV29-1 and TRBJ2-1; D ambiguous. With 5 bases removed from V and 10 bases from J, the gap between germline ends came to 15 bases. Germline loops: CDR1 SQVTM, CDR2 ANQGSEA. This CDR3 is built from 12 residues.

This clonotype has just one count. The gene calls are TRBV6-1 and TRBJ2-5; TRBD1 matches at 11 bases. Germline assignment: CDR1 MNHNS and CDR2 SASEGT. The CDR3 has 16 amino acids. J was trimmed by 0 bases and V by 2 bases; bases with no gene match: 2. The chain's CDR3 is CASSEWDRGYQETQYF. For the CDR3, the DNA is TGTGCCAGCAGTGAATGGGACAGGGGGTACCAAGAGACCCAGTACTTC.

This clonotype was counted a few times. The rearrangement joins TRBV20-1 to TRBJ2-1; TRBD2 agrees at 7 bases. The CDR3 has 14 amino acids. Germline V gives CDR1 DFQATT, CDR2 SNEGSKA (reference sequence). The V gene end was trimmed by 6 bases and the J gene end by 8 bases; junction bases not matched to a gene: 13. Here the CDR3 reads CSAREASGPYEQFF. CDR3 coding DNA: TGCAGTGCCAGGGAGGCTAGCGGCCCGTATGAGCAGTTCTTC.

The V call is TRBV21-1, the J call TRBJ2-2; TRBD1 was called by the table and not checked on the DNA. TRBV21-1 is a listed pseudogene. The CDR3 contains 16 residues. The CDR3 coding sequence is TGTGCCAGCAGCAAGAAGGCAGGGGGCCTCACCGGGGAGCTGTTTTTT. Its translation is CASSKKAGGLTGELFF.

This clonotype has a count of ten or more. V and J are TRBV12-3 or TRBV12-4 and TRBJ1-2; D not resolved. This CDR3 is 13 amino acids long. Trimming shortened V by 6 bases and J by 5 bases, and 13 bases separated the two germline ends. CDR3 amino acids: CASSHTGFYGYTF. CDR3 sequence (DNA): TGTGCCAGCAGCCACACGGGATTTTATGGCTACACCTTC.

The genes are TRBV5-1 and TRBJ2-1; TRBD2 matches at 9 bases. The V segment lost 4 bases and the J segment 11 bases; nucleotides outside the gene matches: 13. The CDR3 contains 15 residues. Germline V lookup: CDR1 SGHRS, CDR2 YFSETQ. The CDR3 DNA is TGCGCCAGCAGCCCGCGGGCGGGGGGGATGAGTCAGCAGTTCTTC. Amino acids: CASSPRAGGMSQQFF.

The rearrangement links TRBV24-1 to TRBJ2-1; D is uncertain. The CDR3 consists of 12 residues. The V and J ends lost 0 bases and 10 bases respectively, with 6 bases between them. Germline V gene sequence: CDR1 KGHDR, CDR2 SFDVKD. Here the CDR3 reads CATSDLNTEQFF. Written as DNA, the CDR3 is TGTGCCACCAGTGATTTGAACACGGAGCAGTTCTTC.

This clonotype appeared once. This may be a read error, as it is one base from a much larger clone. The rearrangement joins TRBV5-5 to TRBJ2-7, with 9 bases that match TRBD1. CDR1 is SGHKS, CDR2 YYEKEE, per germline (reference sequence). The CDR3 is 15 residues long. With V trimmed by 3 bases and J by 1 base, 5 bases remained unmatched. The CDR3 DNA is TGTGCCAGCAGCTGGGAGACAGGGGGATCCTACGAGCAGTACTTC. It specifies CASSWETGGSYEQYF.

This clonotype was seen a handful of times. CDR3 in amino acids: CASTLGAGGHTDTQYF. The CDR3 nucleotides are TGTGCCAGCACTCTCGGAGCGGGGGGACACACAGATACGCAGTATTTT. The V gene is TRBV6-5, the J gene TRBJ2-3, with 9 bases matching TRBD2. J gave up 2 bases and V 7 bases, and 10 bases lay outside the gene matches. Germline CDR1 MNHEY, CDR2 SVGAGI. CDR3 size: 16 residues.

This clonotype was observed many times. V gene TRBV12-3 or TRBV12-4 combines with J gene TRBJ2-7, with TRBD2 identical over 9 bases. J lost 12 bases, V lost 5 bases, and 14 bases had no gene match. The CDR3 sequence is 14 residues long. The CDR3, as DNA: TGTGCCAGCAGTCCTGTCGGGCGGGAGGGCTCGCGGTACTTC. This sequence encodes CASSPVGREGSRYF.